Listed below are T cell receptor beta chains from one sample, sequenced in a study of blood T cells in healthy people across ages. TCRdb itself ran the 5' RACE reads through MiXCR, one entry per CDR3 protein. This table holds roughly 1,100,000 distinct CDR3 sequences, 20% to 25% found once. The same sample was also studied in work on T cells of mothers and their children.

Material for sequencing was blood. The receptors come from a girl under 10 years old in good health. The CDR3 runs from the conserved cysteine through the conserved F or W. Each record gives: J gene, D gene, V gene, clone size, CDR3 protein, CDR3 DNA. A D gene is named only where the DNA matches it firmly. Only part of the rows carry a size: once, few, many, or a class if the clone is expanded.

j_call: TRBJ2-7; d_call: .; v_call: TRBV7-6; clone_size: .; cdr3_aa: CASSLGGQSYEQYF; cdr3_nt: TGTGCCAGCAGCTTAGGGGGGCAGAGCTACGAGCAGTACTTC
j_call: TRBJ2-7; d_call: .; v_call: TRBV7-9; clone_size: .; cdr3_aa: CASSSRESGYEQYF; cdr3_nt: TGTGCCAGCAGCTCAAGGGAGAGTGGGTACGAGCAGTACTTC
j_call: TRBJ1-3; d_call: .; v_call: TRBV7-3; clone_size: .; cdr3_aa: CASSLAGSSGNTIYF; cdr3_nt: TGTGCCAGCAGCTTAGCTGGGAGCTCTGGAAACACCATATATTTT
j_call: TRBJ2-4; d_call: .; v_call: TRBV6-2/TRBV6-3; clone_size: .; cdr3_aa: CASSYPETSNIQYF; cdr3_nt: TGTGCCAGCAGTTACCCCGAGACGAGTAACATTCAGTACTTC
j_call: TRBJ2-5; d_call: TRBD1; v_call: TRBV27; clone_size: few; cdr3_aa: CASSSLDRVQGTQYF; cdr3_nt: TGTGCCAGCAGTTCCCTGGACAGGGTCCAAGGGACCCAGTACTTC
j_call: TRBJ2-7; d_call: .; v_call: TRBV11-2; clone_size: .; cdr3_aa: CASSLSRGVYEQYF; cdr3_nt: TGTGCCAGCAGCTTATCCAGGGGAGTCTACGAGCAGTACTTC
j_call: TRBJ1-1; d_call: .; v_call: TRBV28; clone_size: few; cdr3_aa: CASSTPRGHVPEAFF; cdr3_nt: TGTGCCAGCAGTACCCCACGTGGTCACGTACCTGAAGCTTTCTTT
j_call: TRBJ1-1; d_call: .; v_call: TRBV29-1; clone_size: .; cdr3_aa: CSVEGYAGTEAFF; cdr3_nt: TGCAGCGTGGAGGGGTATGCGGGGACTGAAGCTTTCTTT
j_call: TRBJ2-5; d_call: .; v_call: TRBV27; clone_size: few; cdr3_aa: CASRGRMKTQYF; cdr3_nt: TGTGCCAGCAGGGGTAGAATGAAGACCCAGTACTTC
j_call: TRBJ2-4; d_call: .; v_call: TRBV24-1; clone_size: few; cdr3_aa: CATSDLGSGNIQYF; cdr3_nt: TGTGCCACCAGTGATTTGGGGTCGGGGAACATTCAGTACTTC
j_call: TRBJ2-7; d_call: .; v_call: TRBV12-3/TRBV12-4; clone_size: .; cdr3_aa: CASSPGTDDYEQYF; cdr3_nt: TGTGCCAGCAGTCCCGGGACCGATGACTACGAGCAGTACTTC
j_call: TRBJ1-2; d_call: .; v_call: TRBV29-1; clone_size: few; cdr3_aa: CSVAAGTYGYTF; cdr3_nt: TGCAGCGTCGCTGCCGGGACGTACGGCTACACCTTC
j_call: TRBJ2-5; d_call: TRBD2; v_call: TRBV28; clone_size: .; cdr3_aa: CASSLADLAGGRRETQYF; cdr3_nt: TGTGCCAGCAGTCTCGCCGACCTAGCGGGGGGGCGTCGGGAGACCCAGTACTTC
j_call: TRBJ2-7; d_call: .; v_call: TRBV12-3/TRBV12-4; clone_size: .; cdr3_aa: CASGHAAYEQYF; cdr3_nt: TGTGCCAGCGGACATGCAGCCTACGAGCAGTACTTC
j_call: TRBJ2-7; d_call: .; v_call: TRBV28; clone_size: few; cdr3_aa: CASSFIIGEQYF; cdr3_nt: TGTGCCAGCAGTTTTATCATCGGCGAGCAGTACTTC
j_call: TRBJ2-2; d_call: .; v_call: TRBV29-1; clone_size: .; cdr3_aa: CSAEKRNTGELFF; cdr3_nt: TGCAGCGCTGAAAAGAGGAACACCGGGGAGCTGTTTTTT
j_call: TRBJ2-1; d_call: TRBD2; v_call: TRBV5-1; clone_size: .; cdr3_aa: CASSNTGGPYNEQFF; cdr3_nt: TGCGCCAGCAGCAATACGGGAGGGCCCTACAATGAGCAGTTCTTC
j_call: TRBJ2-2; d_call: TRBD1; v_call: TRBV14; clone_size: few; cdr3_aa: CASSPLDRTNTGELFF; cdr3_nt: TGTGCCAGCAGCCCCCTGGACAGGACGAACACCGGGGAGCTGTTTTTT
j_call: TRBJ2-5; d_call: TRBD1; v_call: TRBV5-1; clone_size: few; cdr3_aa: CASSEPGQGAQETQYF; cdr3_nt: TGCGCCAGCAGCGAGCCGGGACAGGGGGCCCAAGAGACCCAGTACTTC
j_call: TRBJ2-2; d_call: .; v_call: TRBV7-9; clone_size: .; cdr3_aa: CASSSWDTATGELFF; cdr3_nt: TGTGCCAGCAGCTCTTGGGACACTGCCACCGGGGAGCTGTTTTTT
j_call: TRBJ2-5; d_call: TRBD2; v_call: TRBV19; clone_size: .; cdr3_aa: CASSSGGALGETQYF; cdr3_nt: TGTGCCAGTAGTAGCGGGGGGGCCCTTGGCGAGACCCAGTACTTC
j_call: TRBJ1-4; d_call: .; v_call: TRBV12-3/TRBV12-4; clone_size: .; cdr3_aa: CASSLVAGTTNEKLFF; cdr3_nt: TGTGCCAGCAGTTTAGTTGCGGGGACAACTAATGAAAAACTGTTTTTT
j_call: TRBJ1-6; d_call: .; v_call: TRBV11-2; clone_size: .; cdr3_aa: CASSPTMGISYNSPLHF; cdr3_nt: TGTGCCAGCAGCCCAACAATGGGGATCTCCTATAATTCACCCCTCCACTTT
j_call: TRBJ2-6; d_call: .; v_call: TRBV7-6; clone_size: few; cdr3_aa: CASSATGSGANVLTF; cdr3_nt: TGTGCCAGCAGCGCCACAGGGTCAGGGGCCAACGTCCTGACTTTC
j_call: TRBJ2-7; d_call: .; v_call: TRBV5-1; clone_size: few; cdr3_aa: CASSLEGPFYEQYF; cdr3_nt: TGCGCCAGCAGCTTGGAGGGGCCTTTTTACGAGCAGTACTTC
j_call: TRBJ1-6; d_call: .; v_call: TRBV5-5; clone_size: .; cdr3_aa: CASSSVVGANSPLHF; cdr3_nt: TGTGCCAGCAGCTCCGTGGTGGGGGCAAATTCACCCCTCCACTTT
j_call: TRBJ2-1; d_call: .; v_call: TRBV7-6; clone_size: .; cdr3_aa: CASSLVPDLSYNEQFF; cdr3_nt: TGTGCCAGCAGCTTAGTTCCGGACCTCTCCTACAATGAGCAGTTCTTC
j_call: TRBJ2-1; d_call: .; v_call: TRBV4-1; clone_size: .; cdr3_aa: CASSQGVRETYEQFF; cdr3_nt: TGCGCCAGCAGCCAAGGGGTTCGGGAGACGTATGAGCAGTTCTTC
j_call: TRBJ2-3; d_call: .; v_call: TRBV28; clone_size: .; cdr3_aa: CASSFVGAGTDTQYF; cdr3_nt: TGTGCCAGCAGTTTCGTTGGGGCCGGCACAGATACGCAGTATTTT
j_call: TRBJ2-7; d_call: .; v_call: TRBV25-1; clone_size: few; cdr3_aa: CASSGGGNPYEQYF; cdr3_nt: TGTGCCAGCAGTGGTGGGGGGAATCCCTACGAGCAGTACTTC
j_call: TRBJ1-4; d_call: TRBD1; v_call: TRBV7-8; clone_size: .; cdr3_aa: CASSSTGGEGEKLFF; cdr3_nt: TGTGCCAGCAGCTCGACAGGGGGCGAGGGTGAAAAACTGTTTTTT
j_call: TRBJ2-7; d_call: .; v_call: TRBV7-9; clone_size: few; cdr3_aa: CASSFGTVDEQYF; cdr3_nt: TGTGCCAGCAGCTTCGGGACTGTAGACGAGCAGTACTTC
j_call: TRBJ2-1; d_call: TRBD2; v_call: TRBV29-1; clone_size: .; cdr3_aa: CSVATSGSNEQFF; cdr3_nt: TGCAGCGTTGCGACTAGCGGGAGCAATGAGCAGTTCTTC
j_call: TRBJ2-1; d_call: TRBD1; v_call: TRBV5-4; clone_size: few; cdr3_aa: CASSGTGESYNEQFF; cdr3_nt: TGTGCCAGCAGCGGGACAGGGGAGTCCTACAATGAGCAGTTCTTC
j_call: TRBJ1-6; d_call: .; v_call: TRBV12-3/TRBV12-4; clone_size: .; cdr3_aa: CASSSPRGTEYNSPLHF; cdr3_nt: TGTGCCAGCAGTTCCCCCCGGGGGACGGAATATAATTCACCCCTCCACTTT
j_call: TRBJ2-1; d_call: .; v_call: TRBV7-9; clone_size: .; cdr3_aa: CASSSSRGYSYNEQFF; cdr3_nt: TGTGCCAGCAGCTCCTCTAGGGGGTACTCCTACAATGAGCAGTTCTTC
j_call: TRBJ2-1; d_call: .; v_call: TRBV4-2; clone_size: few; cdr3_aa: CASSQGRPHNEQFF; cdr3_nt: TGTGCCAGCAGCCAGGGACGGCCTCACAATGAGCAGTTCTTC